The clone carrying this T cell receptor beta chain was counted many times. The antigen remains unidentified. This entry is derived from a study of T cells after yellow fever vaccination. Study conclusions and caveats: Most primary-vaccination clones recurred post-booster (around 97% CD4, about 87% CD8).

The CDR3 contains 16 residues. Germline V lookup: CDR1 ENHRY, CDR2 SYGVKD. V lost 8 bases to trimming and J lost 8 bases; unmatched junction nucleotides: 18. Researchers made TCR cDNA using 5'RACE template switching, and this step added a universal primer site and UMIs. In TCRdb, the 5' RACE reads were re-called with MiXCR into one record per CDR3 protein. The sample yields around 340,000 distinct CDR3 sequences, 8.7% seen once. The material sequenced was PBMCs, taken on the day of the first yellow fever vaccination. The chain carries TRBV10-3 and TRBJ2-1; 7 bases align to TRBD2. The sequence derives from a man aged 18 to 29 who received the YFV17D yellow fever vaccine. In DNA form, the CDR3 reads TGTGCCATCGCGGGCTCAGACCAGCGGGGAAACGATGAGCAGTTCTTC. This gives the protein CAIAGSDQRGNDEQFF.